A selection of T cell receptor beta chains follows, all from one sample in a study of blood T cell repertoires in COVID-19. Sequenced by immunoSEQ multiplex PCR; TCRdb stores in-frame clones only, minus some. The table shows 40,000 to 60,000 clones, with more than 85% occurring only once. The sample taken for sequencing was peripheral blood. These receptor sequences come from a man in his 60s with COVID-19, enrolled during active disease. The CDR3 runs from the conserved cysteine through the conserved F or W. A D gene is named only where the DNA matches it firmly. Some rows mark clone size as missing; the rest say once, few, many or name a class of expanded clone.

d_call clone_size j_call v_call cdr3_aa cdr3_nt
TRBD1 NA TRBJ1-2 TRBV5-4 CASSLALGGDRRHGYTF TGTGCCAGCAGCTTGGCGTTGGGAGGGGACAGGAGGCATGGCTACACCTTC
TRBD1 NA TRBJ2-2 TRBV5-1 CASSQDRGHTGELFF TGCGCCAGCAGCCAGGACAGGGGGCATACCGGGGAGCTGTTTTTT
NA NA TRBJ1-6 TRBV25-1 CASRETGSNSPLHF TGTGCCAGCCGAGAAACAGGGTCCAATTCACCCCTCCACTTT
NA NA TRBJ2-1 TRBV9 CASSARYEATYNEQFF TGTGCCAGCAGCGCGCGATATGAAGCGACCTACAATGAGCAGTTCTTC
TRBD1 NA TRBJ2-7 TRBV5-8 CASSHSRGLYEQYF TGTGCCAGCAGCCATTCGAGGGGGCTCTACGAGCAGTACTTC
NA NA TRBJ1-2 TRBV19 CASINFRDNYGYTF TGTGCCAGTATCAACTTTCGTGATAACTATGGCTACACCTTC
NA NA TRBJ1-2 TRBV30 CAWSLGEVGGYTF TGTGCCTGGAGCCTCGGGGAGGTTGGCGGCTACACCTTC
NA NA TRBJ2-1 TRBV5-6 CASSWLTGSQYNEQFF TGTGCCAGCAGCTGGCTGACGGGGTCGCAATACAATGAGCAGTTCTTC
TRBD1 NA TRBJ2-7 TRBV5-1 CASSQQGPYEQYF TGCGCCAGCAGCCAACAGGGGCCCTACGAGCAGTACTTC
TRBD1 once TRBJ2-1 TRBV24-1 CATSDLRDRGPSSYNEQFF TGTGCCACCAGTGATTTACGGGACAGGGGCCCGAGCTCCTACAATGAGCAGTTCTTC
TRBD2 NA TRBJ2-7 TRBV5-1 CASSGMTSGVSYEQYF TGCGCCAGCAGCGGAATGACTAGCGGGGTCTCCTACGAGCAGTACTTC
NA NA TRBJ1-1 TRBV29-1 CSVEDGFNGNTEAFF TGCAGCGTTGAAGACGGTTTTAACGGGAACACTGAAGCTTTCTTT
TRBD2 NA TRBJ2-1 TRBV30 CAWSLGLAEQFF TGTGCCTGGAGTCTTGGACTAGCGGAGCAGTTCTTC
NA once TRBJ1-6 TRBV9 CASSVALGGESPLHF TGTGCCAGCAGCGTAGCTTTAGGGGGAGAATCACCCCTCCACTTT
NA NA TRBJ2-7 TRBV7-8 CASTGQNSYEQYF TGTGCCAGCACCGGACAGAACTCCTACGAGCAGTACTTC
TRBD1 NA TRBJ2-2 TRBV5-1 CASRPTGTGDGELFF TGCGCCAGCAGACCAACCGGGACAGGGGACGGGGAGCTGTTTTTT
NA NA TRBJ2-7 TRBV10-3 CAIREASVGLYEQYF TGTGCCATCAGAGAGGCAAGCGTAGGTCTCTACGAGCAGTACTTC
TRBD1 NA TRBJ1-2 TRBV4-2 CASSHHGQGNYGYTF TGTGCCAGCAGCCACCACGGACAGGGTAACTATGGCTACACCTTC
TRBD1 NA TRBJ2-7 TRBV18 CASSPLDRAHEQYF TGTGCCAGCTCACCATTGGACAGGGCCCACGAGCAGTACTTC
TRBD1 NA TRBJ2-3 TRBV11-2 CASSLGVTGVGTDTQYF TGTGCCAGCAGCTTAGGGGTGACAGGGGTGGGCACAGATACGCAGTATTTT
TRBD2 NA TRBJ2-2 TRBV7-2 CASSSTSGRVTGELFF TGTGCCAGCAGCTCCACTAGCGGGAGAGTCACCGGGGAGCTGTTTTTT
NA NA TRBJ1-1 TRBV19 CASSIREYGGTEAFF TGTGCCAGTAGTATTAGGGAATACGGGGGTACTGAAGCTTTCTTT
NA NA TRBJ2-1 TRBV7-2 CASSLTAGSYNEQFF TGTGCCAGCAGCTTAACAGCGGGCTCCTACAATGAGCAGTTCTTC
NA NA TRBJ1-6 TRBV7-8 CASSSFDSPNSPLHF TGTGCCAGCAGCTCGTTCGACTCCCCTAATTCACCCCTCCACTTT
TRBD1 NA TRBJ1-5 TRBV5-8 CASSSGTGVLQPQHF TGTGCCAGCAGCTCCGGGACAGGGGTTCTTCAGCCCCAGCATTTT
NA NA TRBJ2-1 TRBV12-3/TRBV12-4 CASRSYSDEQFF TGTGCCAGCAGGTCTTATTCCGATGAGCAGTTCTTC
NA NA TRBJ2-7 TRBV27 CASSFRQGPYEQYF TGTGCCAGCAGTTTTAGGCAGGGCCCTTACGAGCAGTACTTC
TRBD2 NA TRBJ2-7 TRBV2 CASSDIGRAYEQYF TGTGCCAGCAGTGACATCGGGAGGGCCTACGAGCAGTACTTC